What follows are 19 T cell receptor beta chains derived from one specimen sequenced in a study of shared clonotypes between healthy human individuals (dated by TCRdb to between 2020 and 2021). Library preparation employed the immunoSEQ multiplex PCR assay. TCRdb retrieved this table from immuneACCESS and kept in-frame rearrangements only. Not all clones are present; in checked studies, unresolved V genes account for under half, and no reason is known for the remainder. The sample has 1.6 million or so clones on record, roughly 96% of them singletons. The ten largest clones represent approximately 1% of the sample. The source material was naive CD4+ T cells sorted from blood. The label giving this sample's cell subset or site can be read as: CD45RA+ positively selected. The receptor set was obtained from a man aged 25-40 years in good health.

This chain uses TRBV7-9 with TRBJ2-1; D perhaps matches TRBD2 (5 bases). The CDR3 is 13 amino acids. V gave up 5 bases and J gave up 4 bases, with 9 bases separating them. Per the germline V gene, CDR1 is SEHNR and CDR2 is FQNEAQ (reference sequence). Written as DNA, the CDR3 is TGTGCCAGCAGCCCAGCGGTATACAATGAGCAGTTCTTC. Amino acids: CASSPAVYNEQFF. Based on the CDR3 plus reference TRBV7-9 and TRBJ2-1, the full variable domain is DTGVSQNPRHKITKRGQNVTFRCDPISEHNRLYWYRQTLGQGPEFLTYFQNEAQLEKSRLLSDRFSAERPKGSFSTLEIQRTEQGDSAMYLCASSPAVYNEQFFGPGTRLTVL.

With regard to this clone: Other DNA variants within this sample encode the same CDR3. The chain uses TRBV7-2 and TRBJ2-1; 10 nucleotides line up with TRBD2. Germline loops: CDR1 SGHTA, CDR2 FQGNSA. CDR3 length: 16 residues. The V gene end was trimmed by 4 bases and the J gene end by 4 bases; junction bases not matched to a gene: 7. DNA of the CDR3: TGTGCCAGCAGCTATACTGGGACTAGCGATTACAATGAGCAGTTCTTC. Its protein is CASSYTGTSDYNEQFF.

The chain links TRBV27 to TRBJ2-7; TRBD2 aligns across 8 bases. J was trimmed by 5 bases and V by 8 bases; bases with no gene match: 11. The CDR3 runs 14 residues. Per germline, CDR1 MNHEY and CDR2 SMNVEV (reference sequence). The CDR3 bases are TGTGCCAGCGGCCAGGCTAGCGGGTCCCACGAGCAGTACTTC. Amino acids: CASGQASGSHEQYF.

The CDR3 spells CASSVLRTNTGELFF. The CDR3, as DNA: TGTGCCAGCAGCGTCCTACGGACGAACACCGGGGAGCTGTTTTTT. The chain has TRBV9 and TRBJ2-2, with unresolved D. V lost 2 bases and J lost 0, with 8 bases in between. This CDR3 is 15 amino acids long. Germline CDR1 and CDR2: SGDLS and YYNGEE.

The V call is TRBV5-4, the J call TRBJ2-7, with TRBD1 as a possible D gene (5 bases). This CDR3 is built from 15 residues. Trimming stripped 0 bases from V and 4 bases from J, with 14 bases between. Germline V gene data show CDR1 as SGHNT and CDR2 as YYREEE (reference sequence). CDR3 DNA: TGTGCCAGCAGCTTGGAAGGTCCCAGGGCGTACGAGCAGTACTTC. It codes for CASSLEGPRAYEQYF.

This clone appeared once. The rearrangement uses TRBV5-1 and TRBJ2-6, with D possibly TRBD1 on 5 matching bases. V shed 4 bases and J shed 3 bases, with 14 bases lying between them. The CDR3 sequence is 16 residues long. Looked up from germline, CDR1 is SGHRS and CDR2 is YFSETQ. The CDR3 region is CASSPRERGGANVLTF. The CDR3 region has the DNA TGCGCCAGCAGCCCCCGTGAAAGGGGTGGGGCCAACGTCCTGACTTTC.

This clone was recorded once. The CDR3 sequence: CSAGQGDDNEQFF. The CDR3, as DNA: TGCAGCGCGGGACAGGGAGATGACAATGAGCAGTTCTTC. The chain couples TRBV29-1 to TRBJ2-1; 9 bases line up with TRBD1. V lost 7 bases to trimming and J lost 5 bases; unmatched junction nucleotides: 6. Germline CDR1 and CDR2: SQVTM and ANQGSEA. This CDR3 has 13 amino acids.

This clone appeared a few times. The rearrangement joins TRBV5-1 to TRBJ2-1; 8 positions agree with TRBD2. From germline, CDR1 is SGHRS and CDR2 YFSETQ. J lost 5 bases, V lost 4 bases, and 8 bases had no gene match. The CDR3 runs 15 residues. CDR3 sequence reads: CASSVGVAGHNEQFF. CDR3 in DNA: TGCGCCAGCAGCGTGGGGGTAGCGGGGCACAATGAGCAGTTCTTC.

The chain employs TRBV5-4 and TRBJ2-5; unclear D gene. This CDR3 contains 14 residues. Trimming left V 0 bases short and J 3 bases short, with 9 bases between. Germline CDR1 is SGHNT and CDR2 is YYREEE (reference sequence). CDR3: CASSLAGYKETQYF. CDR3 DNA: TGTGCCAGCAGCTTGGCCGGCTACAAAGAGACCCAGTACTTC.

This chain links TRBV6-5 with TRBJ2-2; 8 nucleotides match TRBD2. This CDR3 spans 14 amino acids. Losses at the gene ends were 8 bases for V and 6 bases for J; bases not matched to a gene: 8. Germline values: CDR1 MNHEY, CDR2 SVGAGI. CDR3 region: CASRSGGGAGELFF. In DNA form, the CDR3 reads TGTGCCAGCCGGAGCGGGGGCGGGGCCGGGGAGCTGTTTTTT.

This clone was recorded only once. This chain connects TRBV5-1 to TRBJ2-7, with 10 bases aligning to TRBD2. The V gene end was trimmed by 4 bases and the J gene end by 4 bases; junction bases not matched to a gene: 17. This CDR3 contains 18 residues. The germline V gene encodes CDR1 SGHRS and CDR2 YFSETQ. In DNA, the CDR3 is TGCGCCAGCAGCCTACGAGCGGTACTAGCGGGGAGGGGGTACGAGCAGTACTTC. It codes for CASSLRAVLAGRGYEQYF.

In DNA, the CDR3 is TGTGCCAGCAGCGTAAGCGTCCTATCCTACGAGCAGTACTTC. Translated, it gives CASSVSVLSYEQYF. The chain employs TRBV9 and TRBJ2-7; D is unclear. V was trimmed by 1 base and J by 1 base, leaving 9 bases between them. CDR1 SGDLS and CDR2 YYNGEE come from the germline V gene. The CDR3 spans 14 residues.

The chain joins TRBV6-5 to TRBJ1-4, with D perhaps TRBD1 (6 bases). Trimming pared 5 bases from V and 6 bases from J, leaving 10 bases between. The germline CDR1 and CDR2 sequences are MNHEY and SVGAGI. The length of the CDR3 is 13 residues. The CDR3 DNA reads TGTGCCAGCAGTAATAGACAGGATGAAAAACTGTTTTTT. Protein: CASSNRQDEKLFF.

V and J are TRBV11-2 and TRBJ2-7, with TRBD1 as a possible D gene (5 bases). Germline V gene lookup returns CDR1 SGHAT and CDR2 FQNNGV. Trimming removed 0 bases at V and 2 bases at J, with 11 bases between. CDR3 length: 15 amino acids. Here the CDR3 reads CASSLDRTWTYEQYF. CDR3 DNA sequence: TGTGCCAGCAGCTTAGATCGGACATGGACCTACGAGCAGTACTTC.

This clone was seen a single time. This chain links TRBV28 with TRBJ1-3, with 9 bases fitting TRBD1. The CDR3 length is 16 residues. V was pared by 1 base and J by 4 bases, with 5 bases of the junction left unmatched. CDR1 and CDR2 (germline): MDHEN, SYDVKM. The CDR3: CASSLLGGQGGNTIYF. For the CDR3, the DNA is TGTGCCAGCAGTTTATTAGGCGGACAGGGGGGAAACACCATATATTTT.

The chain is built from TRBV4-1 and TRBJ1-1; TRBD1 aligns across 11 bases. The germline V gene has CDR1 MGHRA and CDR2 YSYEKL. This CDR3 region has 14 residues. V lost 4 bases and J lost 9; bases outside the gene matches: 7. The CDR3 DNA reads TGCGCCAGCAGCCCTACGGACAGGGGGCTTCAAGCTTTCTTT. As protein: CASSPTDRGLQAFF.

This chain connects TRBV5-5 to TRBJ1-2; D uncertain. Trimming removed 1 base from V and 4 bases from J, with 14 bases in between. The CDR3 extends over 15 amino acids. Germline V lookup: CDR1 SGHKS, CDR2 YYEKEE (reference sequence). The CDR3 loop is CASSLPRMNIYGYTF. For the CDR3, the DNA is TGTGCCAGCAGCTTGCCCCGGATGAATATCTATGGCTACACCTTC.

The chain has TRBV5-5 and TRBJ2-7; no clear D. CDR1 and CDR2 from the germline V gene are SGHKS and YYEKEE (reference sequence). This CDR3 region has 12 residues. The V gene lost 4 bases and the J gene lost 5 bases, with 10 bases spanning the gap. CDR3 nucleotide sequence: TGTGCCAGCAGCCCCACTATCCACGAGCAGTACTTC. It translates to CASSPTIHEQYF.

CDR3 residues: CASSIMTSGAYNEQFF. Here the CDR3 DNA reads TGTGCCAGTAGTATCATGACTAGCGGAGCCTACAATGAGCAGTTCTTC. This chain uses TRBV19 with TRBJ2-1, with 9 bases identical to TRBD2. This CDR3 contains 16 residues. The V gene's germline CDR1 is LNHDA and CDR2 SQIVND (reference sequence). V shed 3 bases, J shed 2 bases, and the junction held 5 bases outside the gene matches.